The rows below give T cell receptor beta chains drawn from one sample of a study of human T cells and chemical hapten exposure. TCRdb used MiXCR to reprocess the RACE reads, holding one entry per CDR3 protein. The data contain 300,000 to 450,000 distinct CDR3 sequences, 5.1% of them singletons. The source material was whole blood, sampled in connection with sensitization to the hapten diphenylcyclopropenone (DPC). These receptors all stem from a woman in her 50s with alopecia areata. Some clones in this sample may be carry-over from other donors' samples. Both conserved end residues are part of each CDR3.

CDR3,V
CASSLRRLGEQYF,TRBV13
CASSLIAQVGETQYF,TRBV5-1
CASSLVWGTEAFF,TRBV5-1
CASSRTGLRTGELFF,TRBV7-3
CASSPTLGGFYGYTF,TRBV4-2
CTSSQGGQGYNYGYTF,TRBV1
CASSLVPGLGGGEQYF,TRBV27
CSVEETYNEQFF,TRBV29-1
CASSFQGGRRETQYF,TRBV12-3/TRBV12-4
CASSSLNSGLGGPDTQYF,TRBV28
CASSTSVSSYNEQFF,TRBV12-3/TRBV12-4